The TCR beta chain under discussion was sequenced for a study of T cell repertoires in cytomegalovirus infection. Study details: Public signatures in TCR beta pointed to CMV infection and matching HLA type.

Overall study findings and caveats: Clonotypes of TCR beta that were HLA-C-restricted and CMV-specific dominated the ex vivo response. Public TCR beta family frequency separated CMV-and-HLA carriers, including in an independent cohort.

In its sample, this clonotype was seen many times. Its antigen is not identified. TCRdb called the reads again in MiXCR, with one record for every CDR3 protein. The table records 250,000 to 300,000 distinct CDR3 sequences, roughly 26% of them present only once. Germline V CDR1 and CDR2: MNHEY, SVGAGI. CDR3 length: 13 residues. The V end was cut by 6 bases, the J end by 0 bases, with 8 bases between. The source of this sequence is a human donor in good health (CMV status not recorded). Some clones in this sample may be carry-over from other donors' samples. The J gene is TRBJ1-1, the V gene TRBV6-5, with D unresolved. The material sequenced was PBMCs. CDR3 DNA sequence: TGTGCCAGCAGCCAAACCATGAACACTGAAGCTTTCTTT. Its protein product is CASSQTMNTEAFF.